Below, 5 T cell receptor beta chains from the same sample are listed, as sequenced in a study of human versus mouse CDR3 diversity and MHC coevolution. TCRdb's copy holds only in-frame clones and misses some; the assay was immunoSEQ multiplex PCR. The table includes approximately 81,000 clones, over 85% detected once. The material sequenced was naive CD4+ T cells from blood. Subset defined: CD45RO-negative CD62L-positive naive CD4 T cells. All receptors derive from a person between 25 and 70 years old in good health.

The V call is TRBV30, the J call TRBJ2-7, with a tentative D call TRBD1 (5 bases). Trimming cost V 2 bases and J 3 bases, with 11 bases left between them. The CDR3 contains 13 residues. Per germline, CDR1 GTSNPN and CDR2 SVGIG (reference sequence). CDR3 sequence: CAWSSDSYYEQYF. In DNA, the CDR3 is TGTGCCTGGAGTTCCGACAGCTACTACGAGCAGTACTTC.

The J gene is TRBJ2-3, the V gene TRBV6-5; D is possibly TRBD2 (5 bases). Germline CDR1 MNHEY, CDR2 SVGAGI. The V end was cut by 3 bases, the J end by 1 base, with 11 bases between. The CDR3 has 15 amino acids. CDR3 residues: CASSYAGPGTDTQYF. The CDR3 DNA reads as TGTGCCAGCAGTTATGCGGGTCCTGGCACAGATACGCAGTATTTT.

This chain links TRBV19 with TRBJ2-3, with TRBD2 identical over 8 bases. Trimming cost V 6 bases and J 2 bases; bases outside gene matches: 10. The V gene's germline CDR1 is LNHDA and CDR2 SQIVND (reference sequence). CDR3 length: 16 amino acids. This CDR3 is CASSGGTRGVTDTQYF. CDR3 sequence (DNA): TGTGCCAGTAGCGGGGGGACGCGGGGGGTCACAGATACGCAGTATTTT.

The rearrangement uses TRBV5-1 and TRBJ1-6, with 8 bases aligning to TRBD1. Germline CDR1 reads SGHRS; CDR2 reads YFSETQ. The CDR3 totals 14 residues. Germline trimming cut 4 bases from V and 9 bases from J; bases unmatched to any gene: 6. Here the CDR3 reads CASSGQGGSSPLHF. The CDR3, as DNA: TGCGCCAGCAGCGGACAGGGAGGTAGTTCACCCCTCCACTTT. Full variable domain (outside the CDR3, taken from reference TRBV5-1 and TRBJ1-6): KAGVTQTPRYLIKTRGQQVTLSCSPISGHRSVSWYQQTPGQGLQFLFEYFSETQRNKGNFPGRFSGRQFSNSRSEMNVSTLELGDSALYLCASSGQGGSSPLHFGNGTRLTVT.

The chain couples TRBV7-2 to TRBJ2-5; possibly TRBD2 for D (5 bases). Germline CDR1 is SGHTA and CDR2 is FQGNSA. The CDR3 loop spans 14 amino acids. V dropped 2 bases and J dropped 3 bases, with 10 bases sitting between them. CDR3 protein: CASSLMSGKETQYF. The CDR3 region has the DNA TGTGCCAGCAGCTTAATGAGCGGAAAAGAGACCCAGTACTTC.